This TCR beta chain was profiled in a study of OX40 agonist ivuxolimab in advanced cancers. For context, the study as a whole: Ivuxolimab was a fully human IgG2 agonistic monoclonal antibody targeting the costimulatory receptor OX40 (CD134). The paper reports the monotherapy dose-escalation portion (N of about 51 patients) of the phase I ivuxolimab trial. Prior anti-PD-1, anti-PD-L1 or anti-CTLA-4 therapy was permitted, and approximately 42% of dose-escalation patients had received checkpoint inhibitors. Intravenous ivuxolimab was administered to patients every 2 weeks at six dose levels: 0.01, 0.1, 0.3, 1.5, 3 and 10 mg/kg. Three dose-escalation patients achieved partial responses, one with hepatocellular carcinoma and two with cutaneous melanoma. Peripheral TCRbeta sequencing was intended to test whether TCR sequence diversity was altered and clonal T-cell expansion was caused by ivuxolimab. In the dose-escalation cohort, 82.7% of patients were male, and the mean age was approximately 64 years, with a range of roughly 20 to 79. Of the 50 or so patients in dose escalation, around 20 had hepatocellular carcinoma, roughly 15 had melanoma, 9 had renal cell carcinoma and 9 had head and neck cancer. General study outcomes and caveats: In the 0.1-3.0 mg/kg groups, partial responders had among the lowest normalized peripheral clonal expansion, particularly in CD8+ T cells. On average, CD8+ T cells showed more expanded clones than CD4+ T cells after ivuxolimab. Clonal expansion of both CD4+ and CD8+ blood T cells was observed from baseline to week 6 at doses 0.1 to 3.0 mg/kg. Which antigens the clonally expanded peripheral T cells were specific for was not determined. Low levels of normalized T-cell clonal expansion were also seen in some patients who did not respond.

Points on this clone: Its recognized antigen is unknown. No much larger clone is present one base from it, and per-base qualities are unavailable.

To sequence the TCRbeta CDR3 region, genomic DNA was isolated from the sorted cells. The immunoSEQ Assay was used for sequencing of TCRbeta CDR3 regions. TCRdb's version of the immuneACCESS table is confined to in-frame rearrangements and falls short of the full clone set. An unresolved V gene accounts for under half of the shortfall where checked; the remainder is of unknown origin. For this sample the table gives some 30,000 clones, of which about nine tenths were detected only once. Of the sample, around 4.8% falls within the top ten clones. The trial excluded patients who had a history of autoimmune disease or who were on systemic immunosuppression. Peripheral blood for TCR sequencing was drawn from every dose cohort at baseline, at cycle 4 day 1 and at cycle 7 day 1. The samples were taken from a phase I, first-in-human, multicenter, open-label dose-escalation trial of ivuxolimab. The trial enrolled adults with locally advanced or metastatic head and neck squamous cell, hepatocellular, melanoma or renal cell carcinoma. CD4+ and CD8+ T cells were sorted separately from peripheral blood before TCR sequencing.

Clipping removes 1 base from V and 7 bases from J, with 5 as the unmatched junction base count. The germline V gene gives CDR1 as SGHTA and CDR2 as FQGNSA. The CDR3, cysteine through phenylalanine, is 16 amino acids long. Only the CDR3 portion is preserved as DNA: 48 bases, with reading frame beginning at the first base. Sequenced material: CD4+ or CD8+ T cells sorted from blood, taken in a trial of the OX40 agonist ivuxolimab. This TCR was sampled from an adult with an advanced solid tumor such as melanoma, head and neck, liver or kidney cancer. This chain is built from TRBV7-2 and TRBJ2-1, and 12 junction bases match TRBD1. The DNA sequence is TGTGCCAGCAGCTTAGATATGGGACAGGGGGCAAATGAGCAGTTCTTC. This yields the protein CASSLDMGQGANEQFF. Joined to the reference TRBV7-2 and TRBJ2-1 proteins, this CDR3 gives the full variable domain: GAGVSQSPSNKVTEKGKDVELRCDPISGHTALYWYRQSLGQGLEFLIYFQGNSAPDKSGLPSDRFSAERTGGSVSTLTIQRTQQEDSAVYLCASSLDMGQGANEQFFGPGTRLTVL.